This TCR beta chain was identified in a study of OX40 agonist ivuxolimab in advanced cancers. Deletions cut 4 bases from V and 8 bases from J, with 15 bases between. The CDR3 length is 14 residues. Germline CDR1 is MGHRA and CDR2 is YSYEKL. Libraries were prepared by immunoSEQ multiplex PCR; TCRdb keeps only in-frame clonotypes and omits some of them. The sample has more than 90,000 clones; approximately 80% are singletons. This specimen consisted of CD4+ or CD8+ T cells sorted from blood, obtained in a trial of the OX40 agonist ivuxolimab. The V call is TRBV4-1, the J call TRBJ2-1; perhaps D is TRBD1 or TRBD2 (5 bases each). The sequence was collected from an adult with an advanced solid tumor such as melanoma, head and neck, liver or kidney cancer. The CDR3 sequence is CASSLWDHRDEQFF. CDR3 DNA sequence: TGCGCCAGCAGCCTGTGGGACCACCGGGATGAGCAGTTCTTC.